This T cell receptor (beta chain) was sequenced for a study of blood T cell repertoires in COVID-19. Looking at the study overall: PBMCs, B-cell-depleted T cells, or T cells were the source of the cDNA or gDNA that made up the material.

As processed by the authors: The assay estimated nucleated cells by amplifying reference gene primers. The data were produced by immunoSEQ multiplex PCR, yet TCRdb's version contains in-frame clones alone and is incomplete. That table is the source of V, J and clone size, and D and trimming were worked out from the DNA. Seen here are about 180,000 clones, about 81% observed once, and the top ten hold approximately 10%. It was during active infection that Seattle patients were enrolled and then longitudinally followed. CDR1 is SGHNT, CDR2 YYREEE, per germline (reference sequence). V lost 2 bases, J lost 5 bases, and 4 bases stayed unmatched. The CDR3 contains 14 residues.

The specimen sequenced was peripheral blood. The clonotype originates from a woman aged 80 or over with COVID-19, enrolled during active disease. V and J are TRBV5-4 and TRBJ2-1; 7 bases map to TRBD2. CDR3 loop: CASSFLAEHNEQFF. The CDR3 DNA reads TGTGCCAGCAGCTTCCTAGCGGAACACAATGAGCAGTTCTTC.